This is a list of T cell receptor beta chains from one sample in a study of T-cell memory formation after mild COVID-19. From the 5' RACE reads, TCRdb called clonotypes with MiXCR, one entry per CDR3 protein. The sample consists of about 170,000 distinct CDR3 sequences, 13% of them appearing once. The sequenced sample was PBMCs or a T cell subset sorted from them (not recorded which). The receptors were gathered from a man aged 18 to 29 who had mild COVID-19 (a few samples of this study predate the infection). Cell type and time point are not known. Each CDR3 is given with its conserved first and last residue. D genes are given only for firm matches. Size tells how often a clone was seen (once, few, many) or the class of an expanded clone, and some rows leave it out.

-	many	TRBV4-1	TRBJ2-5	TGCGCCAGCAGCCAAGAAGAGACCCAGTACTTC	CASSQEETQYF
-	-	TRBV30	TRBJ2-6	TGTGCCTCCCCGGGTCGCTCTGGGGCCAACGTCCTGACTTTC	CASPGRSGANVLTF
-	-	TRBV7-7	TRBJ2-5	TGTGCTAGCAGCCGAACAGGGTTCCAAGAGACCCAGTACTTC	CASSRTGFQETQYF
-	few	TRBV7-6	TRBJ1-2	TGTGCCAGCAGCTTAAATGTAGGCAGCCCCTATGGCTACACCTTC	CASSLNVGSPYGYTF
-	few	TRBV11-2	TRBJ2-3	TGTGCCAGCAGCCCGCTACCCCGGTTTAGCACAGATACGCAGTATTTT	CASSPLPRFSTDTQYF
TRBD2	-	TRBV2	TRBJ2-1	TGTGCCAGCAGGGGTGGGACTAGCGGGGGTTCCTACAATGAGCAGTTCTTC	CASRGGTSGGSYNEQFF
-	few	TRBV10-2	TRBJ1-5	TGCGCCAGCAGCCAGGGAGTCTATAGCAATCAGCCCCAGCATTTT	CASSQGVYSNQPQHF
-	-	TRBV7-9	TRBJ1-1	TGTGCCAGCAGCTTATATCAGGAGGACACTGAAGCTTTCTTT	CASSLYQEDTEAFF
TRBD1	-	TRBV5-1	TRBJ1-1	TGCGCCAGCAAGAGGGGGCGGACTGAAGCTTTCTTT	CASKRGRTEAFF
TRBD1	-	TRBV6-6	TRBJ1-6	TGTGCCAGCAGCAGGGGGGAGTCACCCCTCCACTTT	CASSRGESPLHF
-	-	TRBV15	TRBJ1-2	TGTGCCACCAGCAGAGGAGGGCTCAACTATGGCTACACCTTC	CATSRGGLNYGYTF
-	few	TRBV4-3	TRBJ2-1	TGCGCCAGCAGCCAAGTAGGAACCGGTGAGCAGTTCTTC	CASSQVGTGEQFF
TRBD1	-	TRBV18	TRBJ2-5	TGTGCCAGCTCACGCAACAGGGGACCGATAGAAGAGACCCAGTACTTC	CASSRNRGPIEETQYF
-	-	TRBV4-2	TRBJ2-5	TGTGCCAGCAGCCAAGCCGGGACAAAGCAAGAGACCCAGTACTTC	CASSQAGTKQETQYF
-	-	TRBV4-1	TRBJ2-7	TGCGCCAGCAGCCACCCACGAGGGGGCGAGCAGTACTTC	CASSHPRGGEQYF
-	few	TRBV2	TRBJ2-1	TGTGCCAGCAGTGCCGACCGGCGGAATGAGCAGTTCTTC	CASSADRRNEQFF
-	-	TRBV7-9	TRBJ1-1	TGTGCCAGCGTACTACCGACGGTCACTGAAGCTTTCTTT	CASVLPTVTEAFF
-	few	TRBV20-1	TRBJ2-1	TGCAGTGCTGGGGGGGCAGGCTCCTACAATGAGCAGTTCTTC	CSAGGAGSYNEQFF
-	-	TRBV14	TRBJ2-1	TGTGCCAGCAGCCCCTCCCCCCGCTCCTACAATGAGCAGTTCTTC	CASSPSPRSYNEQFF
-	few	TRBV6-5	TRBJ1-1	TGTGCCAGCAGTTACTCGAAGTGGGACACTGAAGCTTTCTTT	CASSYSKWDTEAFF
-	few	TRBV7-9	TRBJ2-2	TGTGCCAGCAGCTTTAGTCGTTCGAGGACACGGATTAACACCGGGGAGCTGTTTTTT	CASSFSRSRTRINTGELFF
-	-	TRBV6-2/TRBV6-3	TRBJ2-3	TGTGCCAGCAGTACGACCCCAGATACGCAGTATTTT	CASSTTPDTQYF
-	-	TRBV5-1	TRBJ1-2	TGCGCCAGCAGCTTGGAGCGGGGCTCTGGCTACACCTTC	CASSLERGSGYTF
TRBD2	many	TRBV25-1	TRBJ2-3	TGTGCCAGCAGACTAGCGGGGGCCACAGATACGCAGTATTTT	CASRLAGATDTQYF